Listed below are T cell receptor beta chains from one sample, sequenced in a study of shared clonotypes between healthy human individuals. TCRdb keeps only in-frame clones here, not all; method: immunoSEQ multiplex PCR. This repertoire shows some 2.1 million clones, 93% found once; its top ten account for approximately 1.7%. Sequenced input: naive CD8+ T cells from PBMCs. The receptor set was obtained from a man younger than 35 in good health. Some clones in this sample may be carry-over from other donors' samples. The CDR3 runs from the conserved cysteine through the conserved F or W. D genes are given only for firm matches.

14 - TRBJ2-7 TRBV7-9 CASRNDRTTYEQYF
14 TRBD1 TRBJ2-7 TRBV28 CASSFSRGGHEQYF
17 - TRBJ1-3 TRBV19 CASSPPPKDLSGNTIYF
14 TRBD1 TRBJ1-2 TRBV29-1 CSVAGGQGIHGYTF
15 - TRBJ2-7 TRBV7-9 CASSSPAGPHYEQYF
14 TRBD2 TRBJ2-7 TRBV9 CASSAGLAAYEQYF
15 TRBD2 TRBJ2-1 TRBV27 CASSLSLAGVYEQFF
14 - TRBJ1-1 TRBV4-2 CASSQERGTHGAFF
14 - TRBJ2-7 TRBV29-1 CSVENKGNPYEQYF
14 TRBD1 TRBJ1-2 TRBV28 CASSVDRGRYGYTF
14 - TRBJ1-1 TRBV7-2 CASSLFGRNTEAFF
14 - TRBJ1-2 TRBV9 CASSVGDGDYGYTF
17 TRBD2 TRBJ2-7 TRBV11-2 CASSPTIPSGKTYEQYF
15 TRBD2 TRBJ2-3 TRBV28 CASSLLAGETDTQYF
13 - TRBJ2-7 TRBV7-8 CATRPGPSYEQYF
16 - TRBJ1-1 TRBV7-2 CASSLEPRGMNTEAFF
14 TRBD1 TRBJ2-2 TRBV14 CASSQEQGTGELFF
18 - TRBJ2-3 TRBV7-9 CASSPRPRQKLSTDTQYF
14 - TRBJ2-5 TRBV7-9 CASSWKEAVETQYF
15 - TRBJ1-2 TRBV19 CASSIDEGGNYGYTF
12 - TRBJ2-1 TRBV6-1 CASDGKDNEQFF
15 TRBD2 TRBJ2-7 TRBV19 CASRLLAGVGYEQYF
11 - TRBJ2-7 TRBV28 CASSLWGEQYF
15 TRBD1 TRBJ2-3 TRBV4-1 CASSQDDRATDTQYF
13 - TRBJ2-7 TRBV28 CASSIQGTNEQYF
15 TRBD1 TRBJ2-7 TRBV2 CASSESGRQGAEQYF
16 - TRBJ1-3 TRBV4-1 CASSLPQRGSGNTIYF
13 - TRBJ2-7 TRBV6-5 CASSPMGAYEQYF
17 - TRBJ1-1 TRBV5-5 CASSLYPGRGMNTEAFF
14 - TRBJ2-7 TRBV7-9 CASNPLSSEYEQYF
12 - TRBJ2-5 TRBV10-2 CASSAGEETQYF
13 - TRBJ2-6 TRBV27 CASSPGGANVLTF
15 - TRBJ1-5 TRBV4-2 CASSQEGNSNQPQHF
14 - TRBJ1-2 TRBV19 CASSFRGASDGYTF
16 - TRBJ1-2 TRBV25-1 CASSENGHSANYGYTF
16 - TRBJ2-3 TRBV4-3 CASSQDGAISTDTQYF
13 TRBD2 TRBJ2-7 TRBV28 CASRHLSGYEQYF
11 - TRBJ1-1 TRBV25-1 CASSDQSEAFF
16 TRBD2 TRBJ2-7 TRBV4-3 CASSQDYPSGPYEQYF
14 - TRBJ2-1 TRBV28 CASRDSDFHNEQFF
15 - TRBJ2-7 TRBV28 CASSLGPGGTYEQYF
14 - TRBJ2-7 TRBV19 CASSPLGRGYEQYF
11 TRBD2 TRBJ2-1 TRBV12-5 CASGWGGPQFF
17 - TRBJ2-2 TRBV7-8 CASSLEAMEWGTGELFF
13 TRBD2 TRBJ2-1 TRBV29-1 CSVLGGRFDEQFF
13 - TRBJ2-1 TRBV29-1 CSAQKLDTHEQFF
13 TRBD1 TRBJ1-1 TRBV30 CAVIQGLNTEAFF
15 - TRBJ2-2 TRBV4-3 CASSQVVGTTGELFF
16 - TRBJ2-1 TRBV4-3 CASSPSTPQIYNEQFF
13 - TRBJ2-7 TRBV19 CASSTGTGYEQYF
14 - TRBJ2-1 TRBV4-1 CASSGRESNNEQFF
15 - TRBJ2-1 TRBV4-2 CASSQEALSRNEQFF
15 TRBD1 TRBJ1-5 TRBV6-1 CASSEGQGVDQPQHF
13 TRBD1 TRBJ2-7 TRBV9 CASSVGQVHEQYF
15 - TRBJ2-7 TRBV28 CASSLGPGPSYEQYF
20 - TRBJ2-1 TRBV12-2 CASRSPACSAGGSSYNEQFF
16 TRBD1 TRBJ1-1 TRBV5-1 CASSFDRGNLNTEAFF
15 TRBD2 TRBJ2-7 TRBV11-2 CASSLTSSGSYEQYF
11 - TRBJ2-1 TRBV6-1 CAVYSGWEQFF